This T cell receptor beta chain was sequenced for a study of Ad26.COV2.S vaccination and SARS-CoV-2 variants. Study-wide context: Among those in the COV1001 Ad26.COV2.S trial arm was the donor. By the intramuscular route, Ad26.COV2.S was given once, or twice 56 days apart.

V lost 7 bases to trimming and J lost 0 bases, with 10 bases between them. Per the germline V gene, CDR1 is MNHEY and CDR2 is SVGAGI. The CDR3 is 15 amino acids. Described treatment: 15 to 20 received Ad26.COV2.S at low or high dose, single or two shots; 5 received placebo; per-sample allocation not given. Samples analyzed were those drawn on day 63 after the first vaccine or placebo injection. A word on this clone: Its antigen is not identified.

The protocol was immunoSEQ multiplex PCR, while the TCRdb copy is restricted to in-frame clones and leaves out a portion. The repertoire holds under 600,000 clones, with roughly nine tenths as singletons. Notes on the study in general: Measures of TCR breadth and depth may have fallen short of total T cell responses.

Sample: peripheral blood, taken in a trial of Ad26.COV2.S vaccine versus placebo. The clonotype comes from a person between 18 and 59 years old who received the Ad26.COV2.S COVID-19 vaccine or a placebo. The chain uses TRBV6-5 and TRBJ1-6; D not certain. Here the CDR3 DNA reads TGTGCCAGCACATTGGATAGCTCCTATAATTCACCCCTCCACTTT. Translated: CASTLDSSYNSPLHF.